What follows are 17 T cell receptor beta chains derived from one specimen sequenced in a study of T cells and copy number aberrations in small-cell lung cancer. Repertoires were generated with immunoSEQ multiplex PCR, while TCRdb's copy carries only in-frame clones and drops some. The table lists 2,500 to 3,000 clones, 80% to 85% of them singletons. Input material: normal tissue next to the tumor. The receptors stem from a man aged 35 to 55 with small cell lung cancer.

The V call is TRBV6-6, the J call TRBJ2-5; 11 bases match TRBD2. In germline, CDR1 is MNHNY, CDR2 SVGAGI (reference sequence). This CDR3 spans 15 amino acids. V lost 5 bases, J lost 3 bases, and 5 bases stayed unmatched. Here the CDR3 DNA reads TGTGCCAGCAGTCATAAACTAGCGGGGGAAGAGACCCAGTACTTC. Amino acids: CASSHKLAGEETQYF.

The chain employs TRBV9 and TRBJ2-3; 9 bases are shared with TRBD1. CDR1 and CDR2 (germline): SGDLS, YYNGEE. Unmatched junction bases numbered 8, after V lost 3 bases and J lost 6 bases. The CDR3 runs to 15 residues. The CDR3 DNA reads TGTGCCAGCAGCGCACAGGGACAGGGAGTGGATACGCAGTATTTT. Translated, it gives CASSAQGQGVDTQYF.

This clone has a handful of counts. The rearrangement links TRBV27 to TRBJ1-1; a possible D gene is TRBD1 (5 bases). The CDR3 totals 14 residues. V dropped 3 bases and J dropped 2 bases, with 10 bases sitting between them. The germline V gene encodes CDR1 MNHEY and CDR2 SMNVEV (reference sequence). The CDR3 DNA follows: TGTGCCAGCAGTTTTAGGCAGGGCAACACTGAAGCTTTCTTT. This translates into CASSFRQGNTEAFF.

In its sample, this clone was seen a few times. This chain uses TRBV7-9 with TRBJ2-7; the D gene is possibly TRBD2 (5 bases). The length of the CDR3 is 11 residues. Germline lookup yields CDR1 SEHNR and CDR2 FQNEAQ (reference sequence). Trimming pared 5 bases from V and 6 bases from J, leaving 8 bases between. The CDR3 DNA sequence: TGTGCCAGCAGCCGGGGTGGCGAGCAGTACTTC. This sequence encodes CASSRGGEQYF.

About this clone: The junction differs from germline at one of its ends, possibly a read error. V is TRBV6-5 and J is TRBJ2-5; 9 bases fit TRBD2. This CDR3 has 14 residues. Germline V lookup: CDR1 MNHEY, CDR2 SVGAGI. In nucleotides, the CDR3 is TGTGCTAGCAGAGCGGGAGGCCCCCGGGAGACCCAGTACTTC. Residues: CASRAGGPRETQYF.

This clone was detected only once. The chain joins TRBV4-1 to TRBJ2-5; 13 bases are shared with TRBD2. Germline CDR1 MGHRA, CDR2 YSYEKL. The V and J ends lost 3 bases and 4 bases, in that order; junction bases with no gene match: 5. The CDR3 is made up of 16 amino acids. DNA of the CDR3: TGCGCCAGCAGCCAGAGGACTAGCGGGGGAGGAGAGACCCAGTACTTC. This translates into CASSQRTSGGGETQYF.

The chain links TRBV9 to TRBJ2-1, with TRBD2 identical over 8 bases. V lost 4 bases, J lost 6 bases, and 9 bases stayed unmatched. The CDR3 loop spans 15 amino acids. Germline V gene data show CDR1 as SGDLS and CDR2 as YYNGEE. The CDR3 region is CASSPVGAGVNEQFF. As DNA, the CDR3 is TGTGCCAGCAGCCCCGTAGGAGCGGGAGTCAATGAGCAGTTCTTC.

Here the CDR3 reads CASSQVGNTIYF. The CDR3 DNA is TGCGCCAGCAGCCAAGTTGGAAACACCATATATTTT. The V call is TRBV4-1, the J call TRBJ1-3; D is unclear. The CDR3 totals 12 residues. Deletions cut 1 base from V and 3 bases from J, with 1 base between. Germline V gene sequence: CDR1 MGHRA, CDR2 YSYEKL.

This clone is a singleton in its sample. This chain joins TRBV9 and TRBJ2-7; D is tentatively TRBD1 or TRBD2 (6 bases each). The length of the CDR3 is 15 residues. Germline CDR1 reads SGDLS; CDR2 reads YYNGEE. Trimming stripped 4 bases from V and 0 bases from J, with 14 bases between. DNA for the CDR3: TGTGCCAGCAGCCCCGGGGGCAGGGTCTCCTACGAGCAGTACTTC. Amino acids: CASSPGGRVSYEQYF. Drawing the rest from reference TRBV9 and TRBJ2-7, the complete variable domain is DSGVTQTPKHLITATGQRVTLRCSPRSGDLSVYWYQQSLDQGLQFLIQYYNGEERAKGNILERFSAQQFPDLHSELNLSSLELGDSALYFCASSPGGRVSYEQYFGPGTRLTVT.

The chain recombines TRBV27 with TRBJ2-3; 14 bases agree with TRBD2. The V and J ends lost 7 bases and 3 bases, in that order; junction bases with no gene match: 3. The CDR3 contains 15 residues. Germline lookup yields CDR1 MNHEY and CDR2 SMNVEV (reference sequence). The CDR3, as DNA: TGTGCCAGCAAGGGACTAGCGGGAGTAACAGATACGCAGTATTTT. Protein product: CASKGLAGVTDTQYF.

The chain carries TRBV6-4 and TRBJ2-1; a weak D match, TRBD1 (5 bases). V was cut by 3 bases and J by 2 bases, with 5 bases left in between. The CDR3 consists of 13 residues. Germline values: CDR1 MRHNA, CDR2 SNTAGT. The CDR3, as DNA: TGTGCCAGCAGTGAGGACACCTACAATGAGCAGTTCTTC. Amino acids: CASSEDTYNEQFF.

The chain joins TRBV4-2 to TRBJ2-1; D is possibly TRBD2 (6 bases). Germline CDR1 is LGHNA and CDR2 is YNFKEQ. The CDR3 sequence is 17 residues long. V lost 1 base, J lost 1 base, and 14 bases lay in between. CDR3 region: CASSQAGAGSSYNEQFF. In nucleotides, the CDR3 is TGTGCCAGCAGCCAAGCTGGGGCGGGAAGTTCCTACAATGAGCAGTTCTTC.

The rearrangement links TRBV5-6 to TRBJ2-3; no definite D call. This CDR3 spans 16 amino acids. CDR1 is SGHDT and CDR2 is YYEEEE in the germline V gene. The V gene lost 3 bases and the J gene lost 2 bases, with 16 bases spanning the gap. The chain's CDR3 is CASSSGRLGNTDTQYF. In DNA form, the CDR3 reads TGTGCCAGCAGCTCCGGTAGATTGGGAAACACAGATACGCAGTATTTT.

The V call is TRBV18, the J call TRBJ2-1, with TRBD1 identical over 9 bases. This CDR3 is 15 amino acids long. Trimming cost V 5 bases and J 5 bases; bases outside gene matches: 7. The germline gives CDR1 KGHSH, CDR2 LQKENI. CDR3 DNA sequence: TGTGCCAGCTCAGAGAGGGACAGGGTGAACAATGAGCAGTTCTTC. This sequence encodes CASSERDRVNNEQFF.

The CDR3 is CASSEEAGRETQYF. Written as DNA, the CDR3 is TGTGCCAGCAGTGAGGAGGCAGGAAGAGAGACCCAGTACTTC. The chain has TRBV6-1 and TRBJ2-5, with D possibly TRBD2 on 5 matching bases. Trimming took off 3 bases at V and 4 bases at J, with 12 bases between the two ends. Germline V lookup: CDR1 MNHNS, CDR2 SASEGT. The CDR3 sequence is 14 residues long.

This chain connects TRBV30 to TRBJ2-6, with TRBD1 matching over 11 bases. The germline V gene has CDR1 GTSNPN and CDR2 SVGIG (reference sequence). Losses at the gene ends were 5 bases for V and 0 bases for J; bases not matched to a gene: 0. There are 15 residues in the CDR3. This CDR3 reads CAWGTGGSGANVLTF. The CDR3 region has the DNA TGTGCCTGGGGGACAGGGGGCTCTGGGGCCAACGTCCTGACTTTC.

This clone was picked up a small number of times. CDR3 in DNA: TGTGCCAGCAGCCCGGGGGGCACTGAAGCTTTCTTT. Residues: CASSPGGTEAFF. The V gene is TRBV11-3, the J gene TRBJ1-1; tentative D call: TRBD1 (5 bases). Trimming took off 5 bases at V and 4 bases at J, with 8 bases between the two ends. The CDR3 is made up of 12 amino acids. CDR1 is SGHNT and CDR2 is YENEEA in the germline V gene.